This TCR beta chain is drawn from a study of cytomegalovirus exposure and HLA in healthy donors. About the research overall: There were fewer than 500 genotyped donors. Of these, roughly 80% fell in the genetic ancestry cluster associated with self-reported Caucasian donors. Findings and limits, study-wide: The likely origin of a cluster of highly shared sequence variants was a sequencing artifact. A later analysis by the authors found several of the most significant clusters apparently linked to common viral pathogens.

The CDR3 has 15 residues. Germline-derived CDR1 and CDR2 are SGHRS and YFSETQ. V gave up 1 base and J gave up 5 bases; unmatched junction bases: 6. It was with 60 Vbeta and 13 Jbeta primers that the PCR ran. Using immunoSEQ multiplex PCR, the repertoire was profiled, and TCRdb retains in-frame clones only, with some absent. The sample includes approximately 210,000 clones, nearly 80% seen only once; the top ten take roughly 1.9%. Notes on this clone: Antigen: not known.

The sample was PBMCs. This chain joins TRBV5-1 and TRBJ2-5, with 9 nucleotides matching TRBD1. The source of this sequence is a male donor in good health and CMV-seronegative. The CDR3 DNA follows: TGCGCCAGCAGCTTGTCGGGCGGACAGGGGGAGACCCAGTACTTC. It yields the protein CASSLSGGQGETQYF.